This T cell receptor (beta chain) was recorded in a study of CD8 T cells in ankylosing spondylitis. Trimming removed 5 bases at V and 9 bases at J, with 11 bases between. The CDR3 runs 12 residues. In TCRdb, the 5' RACE reads were re-called with MiXCR into one record per CDR3 protein. Altogether 250,000 to 400,000 distinct CDR3 sequences are present, 11% being singletons, with the ten largest covering roughly 9%. This clonotype was counted a few times. What it recognizes is unknown. The study, taken as a whole, reports: Clones tied to disease were said to be significantly enriched in matched ankylosing spondylitis synovial fluid.

The chain joins TRBV12-3 or TRBV12-4 to TRBJ2-1; D ambiguous. The sequence came from a female donor with ankylosing spondylitis or in good health (not recorded which). The sample comprised blood, either unsorted or a sorted T cell fraction (not recorded which). DNA for the CDR3: TGTGCCAGCAGTCAAGCCAGTGGTGAGCAGTTCTTC. Translation: CASSQASGEQFF.